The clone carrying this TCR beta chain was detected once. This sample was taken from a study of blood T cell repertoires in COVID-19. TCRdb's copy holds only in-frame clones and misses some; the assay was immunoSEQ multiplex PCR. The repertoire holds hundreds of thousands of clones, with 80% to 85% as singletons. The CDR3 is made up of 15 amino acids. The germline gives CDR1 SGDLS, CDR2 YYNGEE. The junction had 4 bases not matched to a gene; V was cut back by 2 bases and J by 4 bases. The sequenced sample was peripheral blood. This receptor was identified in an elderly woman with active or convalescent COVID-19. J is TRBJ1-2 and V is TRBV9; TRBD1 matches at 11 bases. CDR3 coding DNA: TGTGCCAGCAGCGTCGGACAGGGGGCTCCCTATGGCTACACCTTC. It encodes CASSVGQGAPYGYTF.